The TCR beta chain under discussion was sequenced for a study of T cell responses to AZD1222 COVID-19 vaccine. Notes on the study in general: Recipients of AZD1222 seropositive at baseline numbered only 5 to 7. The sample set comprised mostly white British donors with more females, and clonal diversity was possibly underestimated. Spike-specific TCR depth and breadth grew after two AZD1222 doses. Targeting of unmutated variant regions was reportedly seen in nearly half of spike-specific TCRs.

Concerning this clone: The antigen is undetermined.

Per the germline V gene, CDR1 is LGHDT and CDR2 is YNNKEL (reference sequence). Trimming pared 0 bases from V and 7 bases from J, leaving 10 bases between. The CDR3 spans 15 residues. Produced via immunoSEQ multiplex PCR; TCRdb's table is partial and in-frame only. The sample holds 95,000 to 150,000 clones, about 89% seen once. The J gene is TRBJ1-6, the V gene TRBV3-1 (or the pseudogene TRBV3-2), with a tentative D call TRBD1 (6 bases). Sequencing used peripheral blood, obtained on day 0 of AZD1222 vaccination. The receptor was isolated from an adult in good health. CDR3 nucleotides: TGTGCCAGCAGCCAAGAGGGGGCCGTAAATTCACCCCTCCACTTT. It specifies CASSQEGAVNSPLHF.